This T cell receptor beta chain was sequenced during a study of blood T cell repertoires in COVID-19. The wider study: Some COVID-19 samples were acute and others convalescent; all came from the United States, Italy and Spain. In each case, the material was cDNA or gDNA derived from T cells, B-cell-depleted T cells, or PBMCs.

In the source study's methods: Reference gene primer amplification gave nucleated cell count estimates. Some clones are missing from TCRdb's copy, which holds only in-frame ones; the method was immunoSEQ multiplex PCR. V and J calls and clone size come straight from that table; D and trimming were deduced from the DNA. The sample contains about 190,000 clones, 84% of which appear only once. The CDR3 length is 14 residues. The germline gives CDR1 SGHTA, CDR2 FQGNSA. Trimming at V came to 5 bases and at J to 8 bases, leaving 5 bases not matched to a gene. The source of this sequence is a man aged 30 to 39 with active or convalescent COVID-19. Material: peripheral blood. V is TRBV7-2 and J is TRBJ1-4; TRBD1 aligns across 10 bases. The DNA for the CDR3 is TGTGCCAGCAGCCGGGGACAGGGGCGGGAAAAACTGTTTTTT. It is translated as CASSRGQGREKLFF. The full variable domain, rest sourced from reference TRBV7-2 and TRBJ1-4, is GAGVSQSPSNKVTEKGKDVELRCDPISGHTALYWYRQSLGQGLEFLIYFQGNSAPDKSGLPSDRFSAERTGGSVSTLTIQRTQQEDSAVYLCASSRGQGREKLFFGSGTQLSVL.